Sequencing of this TCR beta chain was carried out in a study of cytomegalovirus exposure and HLA in healthy donors. Each of the donors was a healthy bone marrow donor. The PCR was carried out with 60 Vbeta primers and 13 Jbeta primers. Sequencing used immunoSEQ multiplex PCR; TCRdb keeps in-frame clones, though not all of them. This sample carries approximately 160,000 clones, approximately 71% of them seen once, and the ten largest clones take 4% to 5.5%. This CDR3 has 12 amino acids. Germline assignment: CDR1 SEHNR and CDR2 FQNEAQ (reference sequence). V dropped 3 bases and J dropped 9 bases, with 9 bases sitting between them.

The rearrangement links TRBV7-9 to TRBJ2-1; D is unclear. The sequence came from a young woman in good health and CMV-seropositive. Sequenced sample: PBMCs. CDR3 region: CASSFFPGEQFF. CDR3 DNA: TGTGCCAGCAGCTTTTTTCCCGGTGAGCAGTTCTTC.